This is a list of T cell receptor beta chains from one sample in a study of shared clonotypes between healthy human individuals. Sequencing was performed with immunoSEQ multiplex PCR; in TCRdb, only in-frame clones are kept and a portion is missing. The data contain 550,000 to 800,000 clones, about nine tenths of them singletons. Input material: memory CD8+ T cells from PBMCs. Receptor source: a man aged 18 to 29 in good health. Some clones in this sample may be carry-over from other donors' samples. CDR3s include the opening cysteine and the closing phenylalanine or tryptophan. A D gene is named only where the DNA matches it firmly. The size field is filled for only some rows; it gives once, few, many or a size class.

>TRBV6-1|.|TRBJ1-1|.
TGTGCCAGCAGGGACGGAAACTTGAACACTGAAGCTTTCTTT
CASRDGNLNTEAFF
>TRBV10-3|.|TRBJ2-1|.
TGTGCCATCAGTCGTACTACAGAACCTCCTAACAATGAGCAGTTCTTC
CAISRTTEPPNNEQFF
>TRBV27|TRBD2|TRBJ2-1|.
TGTGCCAGCAGTCTAGCGGGAGGGGGCTACAATGAGCAGTTCTTC
CASSLAGGGYNEQFF
>TRBV19|.|TRBJ1-2|.
TGTGCCAGTAGTGCCGGGCTCAATTATGGCTACACCTTC
CASSAGLNYGYTF
>TRBV4-1|TRBD1|TRBJ2-7|.
TGCGCCAGCAGCCAAGATCTCACCGGGACAGGTGGCGAGCAGTACTTC
CASSQDLTGTGGEQYF
>TRBV6-5|.|TRBJ2-7|.
TGTGCCACCAACCCAGGGCAGGGGGGGTACTACGAGCAGTACTTC
CATNPGQGGYYEQYF
>TRBV28|.|TRBJ2-1|once
TGTGCCAGCAGTTCCCAGACAAATGAGCAGTTCTTC
CASSSQTNEQFF
>TRBV27|TRBD1|TRBJ2-7|.
TGTGCCAGCAGTCAGAGACAGGGGTCCTACGAGCAGTACTTC
CASSQRQGSYEQYF
>TRBV16|.|TRBJ2-3|.
TGTGCCAGCAGCCAATTCAATGCCGAACAGCACACAGATACGCAGTATTTT
CASSQFNAEQHTDTQYF
>TRBV5-1|TRBD2|TRBJ2-5|.
TGCGCCAGCAAAACGGGAGGGCCCGGGGAGACCCAGTACTTC
CASKTGGPGETQYF
>TRBV7-9|.|TRBJ2-7|.
TGTGCCAGCAGCCCCGGGCACCCTACCTACGAGCAGTACTTC
CASSPGHPTYEQYF
>TRBV9|.|TRBJ1-2|.
TGTGCCAGCAGCGTATTTTCCTCCGACAGACCTTATGGCTACACCTTC
CASSVFSSDRPYGYTF
>TRBV7-6|TRBD2|TRBJ2-7|.
TGTGCCAGCAGCTTAACCCCTCCGGGGACTAGCGGGGGACACTCCTACGAGCAGTACTTC
CASSLTPPGTSGGHSYEQYF
>TRBV6-1|TRBD2|TRBJ2-7|.
TGTGCCAGCAGTGAAGTTGAGCGGGCGGGAGGGGTCTACGAGCAGTACTTC
CASSEVERAGGVYEQYF
>TRBV5-6|.|TRBJ2-5|.
TGTGCCAGCAGCTTGAGTATGGGGGTCAATCCAAAGCGGACCCAGTACTTC
CASSLSMGVNPKRTQYF
>TRBV5-6|.|TRBJ2-7|.
TGTGCCAGCAGCTTTGCCCCAGGTTTTCTCTCCTACGAGCAGTACTTC
CASSFAPGFLSYEQYF
>TRBV9|TRBD2|TRBJ2-5|.
TGTGCCAGCAGCGCCCGACTAGCGGGAGAGACCCAGTACTTC
CASSARLAGETQYF
>TRBV7-9|TRBD2|TRBJ2-5|.
TGTGCCAGCAGCTCCCATAGCGTAGCGGGAGGTGTTCTTGAAGAGACCCAGTACTTC
CASSSHSVAGGVLEETQYF
>TRBV9|TRBD2|TRBJ2-7|.
TGTGCCAGCAGCGTAGGACTAGCGGGATCCTACGAGCAGTACTTC
CASSVGLAGSYEQYF
>TRBV27|.|TRBJ2-7|.
TGTGCCAGCAGTTTGGGCAGGGGCCCGGGTGAGCAGTACTTC
CASSLGRGPGEQYF
>TRBV27|TRBD1|TRBJ1-5|few
TGTGCCAGCAGTAAAGGACAGGGAACAAATCAGCCCCAGCATTTT
CASSKGQGTNQPQHF
>TRBV6-5|.|TRBJ2-6|.
TGTGCCAGCAGTTACTCGGGTACTGGGGCCAACGTCCTGACTTTC
CASSYSGTGANVLTF
>TRBV15|.|TRBJ1-5|.
TGTGCCACCAGCAGTGTAGGGAGTTTAGGGCGGCCCCAGCATTTT
CATSSVGSLGRPQHF
>TRBV13|TRBD2|TRBJ2-7|once
TGTGCCAGCAGCTTCCAGCGGGAGGGAAGCTCCTACGAGCAGTACTTC
CASSFQREGSSYEQYF
>TRBV10-3|.|TRBJ1-5|.
TGTGCCATCAGTGAGCTAGGGATCGGGAGCAATCAGCCCCAGCATTTT
CAISELGIGSNQPQHF
>TRBV27|.|TRBJ2-4|.
TGTGCCAGCAGGCAGGGTCCCCTAGCCAAAAACATTCAGTACTTC
CASRQGPLAKNIQYF